Each of the 8 T cell receptor beta chains below was sequenced from the same sample in a study of T-cell reconstitution after alpha-beta-depleted transplantation in children. Unique molecular identifiers featured in how the TCRbeta library was prepared. Each CDR3 protein is one row after TCRdb ran MiXCR on the PCR reads. The sample shows around 380,000 distinct CDR3 sequences, 11% of them seen only once. Sequenced here: PBMCs from the stem cell graft donor, sampled from the stem cell graft. The receptors were sampled from a human donor who donated a stem cell graft to a child with acute myeloid leukemia.

CDR3 in DNA: TGTGCCATCAGTCCCTCAGTGGGACTCGCGAACACCGGGGAGCTGTTTTTT. Residues: CAISPSVGLANTGELFF. V and J are TRBV10-3 and TRBJ2-2; D possibly corresponds to TRBD2 (6 bases). Looked up from germline, CDR1 is ENHRY and CDR2 is SYGVKD. The ends were cut back, 5 bases at V and 0 bases at J, with 16 bases in the middle. CDR3 length: 17 amino acids.

This clonotype was seen a handful of times. This chain joins TRBV25-1 and TRBJ2-5; 8 positions match TRBD2. The CDR3 totals 14 residues. Germline V gene sequence: CDR1 MGHDK, CDR2 SYGVNS. The V and J ends lost 2 bases and 5 bases, in that order; junction bases with no gene match: 4. In DNA, the CDR3 is TGTGCCAGCAGTGAAGGTCGGGGGGGGGAGACCCAGTACTTC. This translates into CASSEGRGGETQYF. Variable domain in full (rest from reference TRBV25-1 and TRBJ2-5): EADIYQTPRYLVIGTGKKITLECSQTMGHDKMYWYQQDPGMELHLIHYSYGVNSTEKGDLSSESTVSRIRTEHFPLTLESARPSHTSQYLCASSEGRGGETQYFGPGTRLLVL.

The chain couples TRBV3-1 to TRBJ1-4; D gene uncertain. The CDR3 is 14 residues long. Germline CDR1 and CDR2: LGHDT and YNNKEL (reference sequence). Trimming stripped 2 bases from V and 0 bases from J, with 4 bases between. CDR3 DNA sequence: TGTGCCAGCAGCCAATCCGCAACTAATGAAAAACTGTTTTTT. It specifies CASSQSATNEKLFF.

This clonotype has just a few counts. The V and J genes are TRBV29-1 and TRBJ1-1; 8 bases are shared with TRBD1. Germline-derived CDR1 and CDR2 are SQVTM and ANQGSEA. The CDR3 length is 15 residues. V lost 4 bases and J lost 0; bases outside the gene matches: 7. In nucleotides, the CDR3 is TGCAGCGTTGCCCCCCGGACAGGGCTGAACACTGAAGCTTTCTTT. The encoded protein is CSVAPRTGLNTEAFF.

This chain connects TRBV7-2 to TRBJ2-7; the D is unclear. Trimming shortened V by 4 bases and J by 6 bases, and 7 bases separated the two germline ends. CDR1 SGHTA and CDR2 FQGNSA come from the germline V gene. The CDR3 runs to 11 residues. The CDR3 nucleotides read TGTGCCAGCAGCTCCTCCCTCGAGCAGTACTTC. Amino acid sequence: CASSSSLEQYF.

This clonotype was seen more than once but under ten times. This rearrangement joins TRBV11-2 to TRBJ2-2; D may be TRBD1 (5 bases). From germline, CDR1 is SGHAT and CDR2 FQNNGV. The CDR3 loop spans 12 amino acids. Trimming stripped 5 bases from V and 5 bases from J, with 6 bases between. The CDR3 DNA is TGTGCCAGCAGCCACAGGACCGGGGAGCTGTTTTTT. This codes for CASSHRTGELFF.

This clonotype was seen ten or more times. CDR3 region: CASSLRDGIEAFF. CDR3 sequence (DNA): TGTGCCAGCAGCTTAAGGGATGGAATTGAAGCTTTCTTT. This chain joins TRBV7-2 and TRBJ1-1; D unresolved. Per germline, CDR1 SGHTA and CDR2 FQGNSA. This CDR3 comprises 13 residues. The V end lost 2 bases, the J end lost 7 bases, and 11 bases lay between the germline ends.

The chain couples TRBV2 to TRBJ1-1; 7 bases are a match to TRBD1. The germline V gene has CDR1 SNHLY and CDR2 FYNNEI. Trimming cost V 5 bases and J 1 base; bases outside gene matches: 7. This CDR3 comprises 15 residues. The DNA for the CDR3 is TGTGCCAGCAGTTCCTGGACAGGATCGAACACTGAAGCTTTCTTT. Protein sequence: CASSSWTGSNTEAFF.